A single sample gave rise to the 10 T cell receptor beta chains below, sequenced in a study of OX40 agonist ivuxolimab in advanced cancers. TCRdb's copy holds only in-frame clones and misses some; the assay was immunoSEQ multiplex PCR. The sample holds approximately 100,000 clones, approximately 80% seen once. Sequencing used CD4+ or CD8+ T cells sorted from blood, obtained in a trial of the OX40 agonist ivuxolimab. All receptors come from an adult with an advanced solid tumor such as melanoma, head and neck, liver or kidney cancer.

This chain links TRBV10-3 with TRBJ2-5; maybe TRBD1 (5 bases). The CDR3 has 14 residues. V was trimmed by 6 bases and J by 9 bases, leaving 20 bases between them. Germline V gene lookup returns CDR1 ENHRY and CDR2 SYGVKD. The CDR3 DNA follows: TGTGCCATCAGCTTGACAGAGGACCTTAAGGCCCAGTACTTC. This sequence encodes CAISLTEDLKAQYF.

This chain links TRBV7-2 with TRBJ2-1; a weak D match, TRBD2 (5 bases). The V end lost 5 bases, the J end lost 7 bases, and 18 bases lay between the germline ends. From germline, CDR1 is SGHTA and CDR2 FQGNSA. This CDR3 is 15 amino acids long. The CDR3 DNA follows: TGTGCCAGCAGCATTTCTAGCTCCTTCTGGAATGAGCAGTTCTTC. Its translation: CASSISSSFWNEQFF.

The chain joins TRBV19 to TRBJ2-2; no reliable D call. Trimming took off 9 bases at V and 6 bases at J, with 17 bases between the two ends. CDR1 and CDR2 from the germline V gene are LNHDA and SQIVND (reference sequence). This CDR3 is built from 14 residues. CDR3 coding DNA: TGTGCCAGCGAGACCACTACTGGGTCCGGGGAGCTGTTTTTT. It is translated as CASETTTGSGELFF.

The chain is built from TRBV19 and TRBJ1-2; perhaps TRBD1 as D (5 bases). Looked up from germline, CDR1 is LNHDA and CDR2 is SQIVND (reference sequence). V lost 4 bases and J lost 3, with 18 bases in between. The CDR3 runs to 16 residues. As DNA, the CDR3 is TGTGCCAGTAGTACCGGCCGGGGCCGGCGGGACTATGGCTACACCTTC. It specifies CASSTGRGRRDYGYTF. Full variable domain (missing parts from reference TRBV19 and TRBJ1-2): DGGITQSPKYLFRKEGQNVTLSCEQNLNHDAMYWYRQDPGQGLRLIYYSQIVNDFQKGDIAEGYSVSREKKESFPLTVTSAQKNPTAFYLCASSTGRGRRDYGYTFGSGTRLTVV.

The chain recombines TRBV25-1 with TRBJ1-6; possible D gene TRBD1, 6 bases. Trimming removed 3 bases from V and 9 bases from J, with 9 bases in between. Germline CDR1 MGHDK, CDR2 SYGVNS. The CDR3 sequence is 13 residues long. The CDR3 reads CASSETGSSPLHF. The DNA of the CDR3 is TGTGCCAGCAGTGAGACAGGTTCTTCACCCCTCCACTTT.

The chain couples TRBV11-2 to TRBJ1-2, with 9 bases identical to TRBD1. The CDR3 runs to 14 residues. The germline CDR1 and CDR2 sequences are SGHAT and FQNNGV. The V gene end was trimmed by 5 bases and the J gene end by 5 bases; junction bases not matched to a gene: 6. The CDR3 here is CASSPGQGPYGYTF. Here the CDR3 DNA reads TGTGCCAGCAGCCCCGGACAGGGGCCGTATGGCTACACCTTC.

V is TRBV5-1 and J is TRBJ2-1, with D perhaps TRBD2 (6 bases). The CDR3 loop spans 15 amino acids. Germline CDR1 is SGHRS and CDR2 is YFSETQ. Trimming took off 4 bases at V and 9 bases at J, with 20 bases between the two ends. CDR3 loop: CASSLPQGGKFEQFF. The CDR3 coding sequence is TGCGCCAGCAGCCTCCCCCAAGGCGGGAAGTTTGAGCAGTTCTTC.

The chain recombines TRBV4-3 with TRBJ2-3; D remains ambiguous. The CDR3 spans 14 residues. Trimming stripped 4 bases from V and 5 bases from J, with 13 bases between. Germline CDR1 is LGHNA and CDR2 is YSLEER. The CDR3 DNA reads TGCGCCAGCAGCCGGCGCCACCTAGGAGATACGCAGTATTTT. Encoded protein: CASSRRHLGDTQYF.

The DNA for the CDR3 is TGTGCCAGTGGGTGGAGAGGGGGTTTGAAGAGCTACGAGCAGTACTTC. The encoded protein is CASGWRGGLKSYEQYF. This chain connects TRBV19 to TRBJ2-7, with a possible D match to TRBD1 (6 bases). Looked up from germline, CDR1 is LNHDA and CDR2 is SQIVND (reference sequence). CDR3 length: 16 residues. Trimming shortened V by 8 bases and J by 3 bases, and 23 bases separated the two germline ends.

This clone is a singleton in its sample. The chain is built from TRBV15 and TRBJ2-5, with TRBD2 as a possible D gene (5 bases). V gave up 3 bases and J gave up 4 bases, with 15 bases separating them. Per the germline V gene, CDR1 is LNHNV and CDR2 is YYDKDF (reference sequence). CDR3 length: 15 residues. CDR3 in DNA: TGTGCCACCAGCAGTATAACTAGTTTGGGAGAGACCCAGTACTTC. This translates into CATSSITSLGETQYF.